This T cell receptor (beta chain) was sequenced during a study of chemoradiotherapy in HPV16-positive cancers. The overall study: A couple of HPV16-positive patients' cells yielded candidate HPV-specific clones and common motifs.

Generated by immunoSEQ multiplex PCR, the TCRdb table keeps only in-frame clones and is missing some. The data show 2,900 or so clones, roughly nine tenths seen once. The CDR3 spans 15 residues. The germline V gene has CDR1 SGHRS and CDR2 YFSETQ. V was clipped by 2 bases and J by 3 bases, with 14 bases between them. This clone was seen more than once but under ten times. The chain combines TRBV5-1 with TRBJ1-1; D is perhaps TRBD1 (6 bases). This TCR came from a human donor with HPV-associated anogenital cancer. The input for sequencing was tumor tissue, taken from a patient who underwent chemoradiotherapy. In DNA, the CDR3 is TGCGCCAGCAGCTTATGGCAGGGGTCTGACACTGAAGCTTTCTTT. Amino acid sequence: CASSLWQGSDTEAFF.